The 27 T cell receptor beta chains below come from one sample, sequenced in a study of blood T cell repertoires in COVID-19. Generated by immunoSEQ multiplex PCR, the TCRdb table keeps only in-frame clones and is missing some. The sample contains 150,000 to 200,000 clones, roughly 76% of which appear only once. The sequenced material came from peripheral blood. All receptors come from an elderly woman with COVID-19, enrolled during active disease.

The CDR3 coding sequence is TGCAGCACCACAAATAACTATGGCTACACCTTC. It encodes CSTTNNYGYTF. V and J are TRBV29-1 and TRBJ1-2; D gene ambiguous. CDR1 and CDR2 (germline): SQVTM, ANQGSEA. The ends were cut back, 8 bases at V and 1 base at J, with 8 bases in the middle. The CDR3 has 11 residues.

The genes are TRBV6-5 and TRBJ2-7; the match to TRBD2 covers 8 bases. The CDR3 covers 12 residues. The V gene end was trimmed by 6 bases and the J gene end by 9 bases; junction bases not matched to a gene: 7. CDR1 is MNHEY, CDR2 SVGAGI, per germline. CDR3 sequence: CASSLRGEGQYF. The CDR3 nucleotides are TGTGCCAGCAGCCTGCGGGGGGAAGGGCAGTACTTC.

CDR3 sequence reads: CASSSSLGGYTF. The CDR3, as DNA: TGTGCCAGCAGCTCCTCGCTCGGGGGCTACACCTTC. This chain connects TRBV11-3 to TRBJ1-2; D call uncertain. The CDR3 consists of 12 residues. The germline CDR1 and CDR2 sequences are SGHNT and YENEEA. The V gene lost 4 bases and the J gene lost 8 bases, with 11 bases spanning the gap.

A word on this clone: At one boundary the junction diverges from the germline segment, which might be a read error. The gene calls are TRBV7-3 and TRBJ2-5, with 7 bases matching TRBD2. Germline CDR1 is SGHTA and CDR2 is FQGTGA. CDR3 size: 16 residues. As DNA, the CDR3 is TGTACCAGCAGCTCCGGACTAGTTAAATGGGGAGAGACCCAGTACTTC. Its translation is CTSSSGLVKWGETQYF.

Remarks on this clone: A junction boundary mismatches the germline segment, possibly from a read error. The genes are TRBV11-3 and TRBJ1-1; no definite D call. The CDR3 has 12 amino acids. Germline CDR1 and CDR2: SGHNT and YENEEA. CDR3: CAGSQERGEAFF. In DNA form, the CDR3 reads TGTGCCGGCAGCCAGGAGCGGGGTGAAGCTTTCTTT.

V usage is TRBV7-9 and J usage is TRBJ2-6; a possible D gene is TRBD2 (5 bases). This CDR3 contains 16 residues. The germline V and J ends were trimmed by 4 bases and 0 bases, with 10 bases remaining between them. Germline V gene lookup returns CDR1 SEHNR and CDR2 FQNEAQ (reference sequence). CDR3 nucleotides: TGTGCCAGCAGCTCCCACCGGGACTCTGGGGCCAACGTCCTGACTTTC. Translated: CASSSHRDSGANVLTF.

This clone was seen a few times. The rearrangement links TRBV11-1 to TRBJ2-2; 8 positions agree with TRBD2. The CDR3 spans 16 residues. V shed 1 base and J 3 bases; nucleotides not matched to a gene: 4. CDR1 and CDR2 (germline): SGHAT, FQDESV (reference sequence). CDR3: CASSLEGGRYTGELFF. The CDR3 nucleotides read TGTGCCAGCAGCTTAGAAGGCGGGAGGTACACCGGGGAGCTGTTTTTT.

J is TRBJ2-4 and V is TRBV27; TRBD2 is a possible D gene (7 bases). This CDR3 is 15 amino acids long. The germline V gene has CDR1 MNHEY and CDR2 SMNVEV (reference sequence). V lost 11 bases and J 0 bases, leaving 17 bases between the germline ends. Here the CDR3 reads CAGEGEGIAKNIQYF. CDR3 nucleotide sequence: TGTGCCGGAGAGGGGGAGGGTATAGCCAAAAACATTCAGTACTTC.

The genes are TRBV5-1 and TRBJ2-2, with 12 bases that match TRBD2. The CDR3 runs to 17 residues. V shed 0 bases, J shed 4 bases, and the junction held 4 bases outside the gene matches. Germline V gene data show CDR1 as SGHRS and CDR2 as YFSETQ. The CDR3 sequence is CASSLGTSGRSTGELFF. The CDR3, as DNA: TGCGCCAGCAGCTTGGGTACTAGCGGGAGGAGCACCGGGGAGCTGTTTTTT.

The chain recombines TRBV5-7 with TRBJ1-2; D gene uncertain. TRBV5-7 is known as an ORF, though its function is uncertain. Trimming removed 1 base at V and 7 bases at J, with 14 bases between. The CDR3 is 14 amino acids. Here the CDR3 reads CASSLNGSYVGYTF. The CDR3 DNA sequence: TGTGCCAGCAGCTTGAATGGCAGTTATGTTGGCTACACCTTC.

The rearrangement uses TRBV9 and TRBJ2-3, with D perhaps matching TRBD2 (6 bases). V was trimmed by 4 bases and J by 5 bases, leaving 17 bases between them. Germline V CDR1 and CDR2: SGDLS, YYNGEE. The CDR3 sequence is 15 residues long. CDR3 sequence (DNA): TGTGCCAGCAGCATTGAGGGGACTCGGGTAGATACGCAGTATTTT. Protein sequence: CASSIEGTRVDTQYF. The variable domain in full, completed from reference TRBV9 and TRBJ2-3, reads DSGVTQTPKHLITATGQRVTLRCSPRSGDLSVYWYQQSLDQGLQFLIQYYNGEERAKGNILERFSAQQFPDLHSELNLSSLELGDSALYFCASSIEGTRVDTQYFGPGTRLTVL.

The chain's CDR3 is CASRTSGGPSYEQYF. CDR3 nucleotides: TGTGCCAGCAGGACTAGCGGGGGCCCCTCCTACGAGCAGTACTTC. This chain joins TRBV27 and TRBJ2-7; 12 bases are a match to TRBD2. The V gene end was trimmed by 6 bases and the J gene end by 0 bases; junction bases not matched to a gene: 3. This CDR3 region has 15 residues. Germline lookup yields CDR1 MNHEY and CDR2 SMNVEV (reference sequence).

The chain couples TRBV3-1 (or the pseudogene TRBV3-2) to TRBJ1-2; D is possibly TRBD1 (5 bases). Trimming took 6 bases from V and 7 from J, leaving 15 bases between them. Germline values: CDR1 LGHDT, CDR2 YNNKEL (reference sequence). This CDR3 is built from 13 residues. Here the CDR3 reads CASSSSGVSGYTF. CDR3 coding DNA: TGTGCCAGCAGTTCCTCGGGGGTTAGTGGCTACACCTTC.

The chain has TRBV5-6 and TRBJ2-3, with 7 bases that match TRBD1. J gave up 0 bases and V 1 base, and 5 bases lay outside the gene matches. CDR1 and CDR2 from the germline V gene are SGHDT and YYEEEE. This CDR3 is 16 amino acids long. The CDR3 reads CASSLYAGGSTDTQYF. CDR3 in DNA: TGTGCCAGCAGCTTGTACGCAGGGGGAAGCACAGATACGCAGTATTTT.

This clone was counted a few times. V gene TRBV28 combines with J gene TRBJ2-5, with D unresolved. CDR3 size: 15 residues. V lost 2 bases and J lost 7, with 17 bases in between. Per germline, CDR1 MDHEN and CDR2 SYDVKM. The CDR3 DNA sequence: TGTGCCAGCAGTTTAGGCGGCAACCACCGAGGGACCCAGTACTTC. This translates into CASSLGGNHRGTQYF.

The chain joins TRBV28 to TRBJ1-5; perhaps TRBD1 as D (6 bases). This CDR3 has 15 residues. From germline, CDR1 is MDHEN and CDR2 SYDVKM. V was shortened by 3 bases and J by 2 bases, with 11 bases between the two germline ends. For the CDR3, the DNA is TGTGCCAGCAGTTTCAGGGGAAGACGCAATCAGCCCCAGCATTTT. Residues: CASSFRGRRNQPQHF.

The chain combines TRBV2 with TRBJ2-6; D remains unclear. V was shortened by 8 bases and J by 0 bases, with 11 bases between the two germline ends. The CDR3 has 15 amino acids. CDR1 and CDR2 (germline): SNHLY, FYNNEI. The CDR3 DNA is TGTGCCAGCGGTATTAGACTCTCTGGGGCCAACGTCCTGACTTTC. It codes for CASGIRLSGANVLTF.

The rearrangement uses TRBV25-1 and TRBJ1-6; 7 bases line up with TRBD1. Germline V gene lookup returns CDR1 MGHDK and CDR2 SYGVNS. The CDR3 is made up of 13 amino acids. Trimming cost V 6 bases and J 7 bases; bases outside gene matches: 3. The CDR3: CASRDRVNSPLHF. CDR3 in DNA: TGTGCCAGCAGAGACAGGGTCAATTCACCCCTCCACTTT.

A few counts support this clone. This chain joins TRBV7-9 and TRBJ2-1; no definite D call. The CDR3 is 17 amino acids. V shed 3 bases and J shed 1 base, with 16 bases lying between them. CDR1 and CDR2 (germline): SEHNR, FQNEAQ (reference sequence). CDR3 nucleotides: TGTGCCAGCAGCTTCGCGGCCCAAAAGAGGTCCTACAATGAGCAGTTCTTC. Residues: CASSFAAQKRSYNEQFF. The full variable domain, in which reference TRBV7-9 and TRBJ2-1 provide the parts outside the CDR3, is DTGVSQNPRHKITKRGQNVTFRCDPISEHNRLYWYRQTLGQGPEFLTYFQNEAQLEKSRLLSDRFSAERPKGSFSTLEIQRTEQGDSAMYLCASSFAAQKRSYNEQFFGPGTRLTVL.

This clone has a count of ten or more. The CDR3 nucleotides are TGCGCCAGCAGCCAAGATCTTCGGACAGGGGATAACTATGGCTACACCTTC. Translated: CASSQDLRTGDNYGYTF. The rearrangement links TRBV4-3 to TRBJ1-2; 9 bases agree with TRBD1. Losses at the gene ends were 0 bases for V and 1 base for J; bases not matched to a gene: 6. Looked up from germline, CDR1 is LGHNA and CDR2 is YSLEER. The length of the CDR3 is 17 residues.

The rearrangement links TRBV9 to TRBJ2-2; TRBD1 matches 10 bases. The junction had 7 bases not matched to a gene; V was cut back by 0 bases and J by 5 bases. Germline values: CDR1 SGDLS, CDR2 YYNGEE. The CDR3 runs to 17 residues. The CDR3 nucleotides read TGTGCCAGCAGCGTAGGACCGGGACAGGGGAAAACCGGGGAGCTGTTTTTT. Protein product: CASSVGPGQGKTGELFF.

This clone was detected a few times. The V gene is TRBV7-6, the J gene TRBJ2-5; D is possibly TRBD2 (7 bases). This CDR3 is built from 15 residues. Germline CDR1 is SGHVS and CDR2 is FNYEAQ. The ends were cut back, 0 bases at V and 4 bases at J, with 12 bases in the middle. CDR3 protein: CASSLAGGGPETQYF. The CDR3 DNA reads as TGTGCCAGCAGCTTAGCGGGCGGGGGCCCAGAGACCCAGTACTTC.

This sequence joins TRBV4-3 and TRBJ2-5, with D possibly matching TRBD2 (5 bases). Germline assignment: CDR1 LGHNA and CDR2 YSLEER. Trimming shortened V by 0 bases and J by 5 bases, and 10 bases separated the two germline ends. The CDR3 is 14 amino acids. The DNA of the CDR3 is TGCGCCAGCAGCCAAGATCGGGGTGGTGAGACCCAGTACTTC. Translating it yields CASSQDRGGETQYF.

The gene calls are TRBV28 and TRBJ2-7; D is unclear. Germline CDR1 and CDR2: MDHEN and SYDVKM. The germline V and J ends were trimmed by 7 bases and 1 base, with 11 bases remaining between them. There are 13 residues in the CDR3. The CDR3 coding sequence is TGTGCCAGCATGGTCCCCGGGTCCTACGAGCAGTACTTC. This sequence encodes CASMVPGSYEQYF.

The chain uses TRBV12-2 and TRBJ1-3; TRBD1, the D gene given by the table, was not confirmed from the DNA. TRBV12-2 is marked as a pseudogene. CDR3 size: 15 residues. CDR3: CASRLVTGGGNTIYF. The CDR3 nucleotides read TGTGCAAGTCGCTTAGTAACAGGGGGCGGAAACACCATATATTTT.

The chain recombines TRBV7-2 with TRBJ2-3; 7 bases line up with TRBD2. The CDR3 runs 14 residues. The germline V gene has CDR1 SGHTA and CDR2 FQGNSA. The trim removed 4 bases at V and 4 bases at J, leaving 5 bases unmatched. The CDR3 spells CASSSLAGADTQYF. CDR3 DNA sequence: TGTGCCAGCAGCTCCCTGGCGGGAGCAGATACGCAGTATTTT.

This clone was observed once. The chain carries TRBV9 and TRBJ2-2; possibly TRBD1 for D (6 bases). The germline CDR1 and CDR2 sequences are SGDLS and YYNGEE. V was shortened by 5 bases and J by 6 bases, with 14 bases between the two germline ends. The CDR3 is made up of 14 amino acids. CDR3 loop: CASRRGQNAGELFF. The CDR3, as DNA: TGTGCCAGCAGGAGGGGACAAAACGCCGGGGAGCTGTTTTTT.